The 21 T cell receptor beta chains given below trace back to one sample, sequenced in a study of CD8 T cell repertoires and HIV-1 epitope variants. TCRdb's copy holds only in-frame clones and misses some; the assay was immunoSEQ multiplex PCR. The sample has about 90,000 clones; 70% to 75% are singletons. The specimen was uncultured baseline CD8+ T cells from peripheral blood mononuclear cells (PBMCs). These receptors were obtained from a male donor with HIV.

The chain uses TRBV10-3 and TRBJ1-5, with D perhaps matching TRBD1 (5 bases). The V end lost 4 bases, the J end lost 7 bases, and 11 bases lay between the germline ends. CDR1 and CDR2 from the germline V gene are ENHRY and SYGVKD. This CDR3 spans 13 amino acids. CDR3: CAISGGREQPQHF. DNA for the CDR3: TGTGCCATCAGTGGAGGCAGGGAACAGCCCCAGCATTTT.

The rearrangement links TRBV28 to TRBJ2-5; 8 nucleotides align to TRBD2. J lost 0 bases, V lost 6 bases, and 3 bases had no gene match. Germline assignment: CDR1 MDHEN and CDR2 SYDVKM. This CDR3 has 14 residues. The DNA for the CDR3 is TGTGCCAGCAGAAGAGCGGGGGACCAAGAGACCCAGTACTTC. This encodes CASRRAGDQETQYF.

The chain links TRBV5-4 to TRBJ2-7, with a weak D call TRBD2 (6 bases). CDR1 and CDR2 from the germline V gene are SGHNT and YYREEE (reference sequence). The CDR3 is 15 residues long. Trimming took off 2 bases at V and 2 bases at J, with 14 bases between the two ends. This CDR3 reads CASSFMGGPTYEQYF. The CDR3 DNA follows: TGTGCCAGCAGCTTTATGGGGGGACCGACCTACGAGCAGTACTTC.

This clone appeared a single time. The rearrangement joins TRBV28 to TRBJ2-5; possible D gene TRBD2, 6 bases. The V gene's germline CDR1 is MDHEN and CDR2 SYDVKM. CDR3 length: 15 amino acids. V was shortened by 2 bases and J by 5 bases, with 15 bases between the two germline ends. Here the CDR3 reads CASSLMGGYSETQYF. The CDR3 DNA is TGTGCCAGCAGTTTAATGGGGGGTTATAGTGAGACCCAGTACTTC.

The gene calls are TRBV6-6 and TRBJ1-5; 8 nucleotides align to TRBD1. J gave up 7 bases and V 6 bases, and 8 bases lay outside the gene matches. The CDR3 spans 14 residues. Germline-derived CDR1 and CDR2 are MNHNY and SVGAGI (reference sequence). The CDR3 region is CASRSGQGKQPQHF. The CDR3 region has the DNA TGTGCCAGCAGATCCGGACAGGGAAAACAGCCCCAGCATTTT.

With regard to this clone: Within the sample, other DNA sequences also encode this same CDR3. The gene calls are TRBV7-9 and TRBJ2-7, with a weak D call TRBD2 (6 bases). V was shortened by 0 bases and J by 3 bases, with 6 bases between the two germline ends. Germline CDR1 and CDR2: SEHNR and FQNEAQ (reference sequence). The CDR3 length is 13 residues. The CDR3 bases are TGTGCCAGCAGCTTAGCGGGAGGCTACGAGCAGTACTTC. Translating it yields CASSLAGGYEQYF.

This clone was picked up one time. This sequence joins TRBV7-3 and TRBJ2-7; D remains unclear. V lost 2 bases and J 1 base, leaving 0 bases between the germline ends. The germline CDR1 and CDR2 sequences are SGHTA and FQGTGA. The CDR3 is 11 amino acids. CDR3 protein: CASSLSYEQYF. CDR3 DNA: TGTGCCAGCAGCTTATCCTACGAGCAGTACTTC.

The V and J genes are TRBV11-2 and TRBJ2-3; TRBD2 matches at 13 bases. CDR3 length: 19 residues. Germline V gives CDR1 SGHAT, CDR2 FQNNGV. V shed 1 base, J shed 2 bases, and the junction held 9 bases outside the gene matches. DNA for the CDR3: TGTGCCAGCAGCTTAGGACTAGCGGGAGGACCGATTAACACAGATACGCAGTATTTT. This gives the protein CASSLGLAGGPINTDTQYF.

This clone was detected a few times. The chain carries TRBV7-9 and TRBJ2-7; D ambiguous. Germline V gene sequence: CDR1 SEHNR, CDR2 FQNEAQ (reference sequence). The CDR3 loop spans 12 amino acids. V was shortened by 1 base and J by 4 bases, with 5 bases between the two germline ends. CDR3 DNA sequence: TGTGCCAGCAGCTTAGAGGTATACGAGCAGTACTTC. This translates into CASSLEVYEQYF.

V is TRBV18 and J is TRBJ1-5; 10 bases line up with TRBD1. Germline loops: CDR1 KGHSH, CDR2 LQKENI. V shed 3 bases, J shed 5 bases, and the junction held 7 bases outside the gene matches. The CDR3 has 16 amino acids. CDR3 region: CASSPYDRGHDQPQHF. Here the CDR3 DNA reads TGTGCCAGCTCACCTTACGACAGGGGGCACGATCAGCCCCAGCATTTT.

This clone was counted a few times. The chain recombines TRBV19 with TRBJ2-7; D gene uncertain. Germline values: CDR1 LNHDA, CDR2 SQIVND (reference sequence). Trimming took 6 bases from V and 2 from J, leaving 14 bases between them. This CDR3 has 14 amino acids. CDR3 nucleotide sequence: TGTGCCAGTAGCCGTGGGATCGCCCCCTACGAGCAGTACTTC. The encoded protein is CASSRGIAPYEQYF.

V gene TRBV5-4 combines with J gene TRBJ2-4; no clear D gene. This CDR3 spans 15 amino acids. Germline V gene data show CDR1 as SGHNT and CDR2 as YYREEE (reference sequence). Deletions cut 6 bases from V and 0 bases from J, with 13 bases between. CDR3 nucleotide sequence: TGTGCCAGCACCTCGCCGACCCTAGCCAAAAACATTCAGTACTTC. It codes for CASTSPTLAKNIQYF.

V gene TRBV7-6 combines with J gene TRBJ2-5; D is possibly TRBD1 (5 bases). Germline CDR1 is SGHVS and CDR2 is FNYEAQ. The CDR3 consists of 15 residues. The germline V and J ends were trimmed by 5 bases and 5 bases, with 18 bases remaining between them. The CDR3 DNA follows: TGTGCCAGCAGCCCCCAACCTGACAGTAGGGAGACCCAGTACTTC. It specifies CASSPQPDSRETQYF.

J is TRBJ2-1 and V is TRBV5-4; 7 positions agree with TRBD1. The germline gives CDR1 SGHNT, CDR2 YYREEE (reference sequence). The trim removed 3 bases at V and 12 bases at J, leaving 18 bases unmatched. The CDR3 length is 16 residues. The CDR3 region has the DNA TGTGCCAGCAGCTCAGCGAGGGACAGCTTGGGTTCGGGGCAGTTCTTC. This sequence encodes CASSSARDSLGSGQFF.

The chain uses TRBV7-9 and TRBJ2-1; 9 nucleotides match TRBD1. Germline-derived CDR1 and CDR2 are SEHNR and FQNEAQ (reference sequence). With V trimmed by 4 bases and J by 0 bases, 1 base remained unmatched. The CDR3 extends over 15 amino acids. The CDR3 coding sequence is TGTGCCAGCAGCTCGGGACAGGGCTCCTACAATGAGCAGTTCTTC. Its translation: CASSSGQGSYNEQFF.

In nucleotides, the CDR3 is TGTGTCAGAAGCTTAGAGGCTTTAAATTCACCCCTCCACTTT. Translated, it gives CVRSLEALNSPLHF. The chain has TRBV7-5 and TRBJ1-6. TRBV7-5 is labeled a pseudogene. This CDR3 comprises 14 residues.

The genes are TRBV5-4 and TRBJ2-2; TRBD1 or TRBD2 may be the D gene (5 bases each). Between the trimmed V and J ends, which lost 3 bases and 0 bases, there was a span of 9 bases. The CDR3 loop spans 15 amino acids. Germline V lookup: CDR1 SGHNT, CDR2 YYREEE (reference sequence). The CDR3 region has the DNA TGTGCCAGCAGCTCCGGGACGACGAACACCGGGGAGCTGTTTTTT. Translation: CASSSGTTNTGELFF. The whole variable domain, filled in from reference TRBV5-4 and TRBJ2-2, reads ETGVTQSPTHLIKTRGQQVTLRCSSQSGHNTVSWYQQALGQGPQFIFQYYREEENGRGNFPPRFSGLQFPNYSSELNVNALELDDSALYLCASSSGTTNTGELFFGEGSRLTVL.

This rearrangement joins TRBV30 to TRBJ1-1; D is unclear. The CDR3 loop spans 13 amino acids. V was trimmed by 5 bases and J by 0 bases, leaving 10 bases between them. Germline V gene lookup returns CDR1 GTSNPN and CDR2 SVGIG (reference sequence). The CDR3 loop is CAWGWAVNTEAFF. CDR3 nucleotides: TGTGCCTGGGGTTGGGCGGTGAACACTGAAGCTTTCTTT. Full variable domain (outside the CDR3, taken from reference TRBV30 and TRBJ1-1): SQTIHQWPATLVQPVGSPLSLECTVEGTSNPNLYWYRQAAGRGLQLLFYSVGIGQISSEVPQNLSASRPQDRQFILSSKKLLLSDSGFYLCAWGWAVNTEAFFGQGTRLTVV.

This clone was picked up a small number of times. The V call is TRBV27, the J call TRBJ1-1, with D hard to call. Trimming left V 4 bases short and J 4 bases short, with 10 bases between. CDR1 and CDR2 from the germline V gene are MNHEY and SMNVEV (reference sequence). The CDR3 contains 13 residues. CDR3 DNA: TGTGCCAGCAGTTGGCTGGCGGGCACTGAAGCTTTCTTT. This sequence encodes CASSWLAGTEAFF.

The chain uses TRBV25-1 and TRBJ2-3; 10 positions agree with TRBD2. Germline loops: CDR1 MGHDK, CDR2 SYGVNS. V shed 1 base and J 2 bases; nucleotides not matched to a gene: 3. The CDR3 extends over 16 amino acids. CDR3 sequence (DNA): TGTGCCAGCAGTGAATCCCTAGCGGGAGTCACAGATACGCAGTATTTT. This encodes CASSESLAGVTDTQYF. Using reference TRBV25-1 and TRBJ2-3 for the parts outside the CDR3, the full variable domain is EADIYQTPRYLVIGTGKKITLECSQTMGHDKMYWYQQDPGMELHLIHYSYGVNSTEKGDLSSESTVSRIRTEHFPLTLESARPSHTSQYLCASSESLAGVTDTQYFGPGTRLTVL.

The sample holds a few counts of this clone. V usage is TRBV10-3 and J usage is TRBJ2-2, with D possibly called TRBD1 or TRBD2 (6 bases each). CDR3 length: 14 residues. Looked up from germline, CDR1 is ENHRY and CDR2 is SYGVKD. Trimming cost V 6 bases and J 1 base, with 9 bases left between them. In DNA form, the CDR3 reads TGTGCCATCAGGGGGGGCCTGAACACCGGGGAGCTGTTTTTT. The encoded protein is CAIRGGLNTGELFF.